This is a list of T cell receptor beta chains from one sample in a study of T cells in Graves' hyperthyroidism and ophthalmopathy. TCRdb recomputed calls from the multiplex PCR reads with MiXCR, one row per CDR3 protein. The sample has roughly 640,000 distinct CDR3 sequences, 16% seen once. The sample comprised blood. The receptors shown here come from a woman aged 40 to 50 with Graves' ophthalmopathy. Each CDR3 is given with its conserved first and last residue. Each record gives: J gene, V gene, clone size, D gene, CDR3 protein, CDR3 DNA. D genes are given only for firm matches. The size entry is marked missing in some rows and otherwise reads once, few, many or a size class.

J gene: TRBJ2-1; V gene: TRBV11-2; clone size: many; D gene: TRBD1; CDR3 protein: CASSLAGTGGYNEQFF; CDR3 DNA: TGTGCCAGCAGCTTGGCCGGGACAGGGGGGTACAATGAGCAGTTCTTC
J gene: TRBJ1-1; V gene: TRBV6-5; clone size: few; D gene: .; CDR3 protein: CASSYPGWTEAFF; CDR3 DNA: TGTGCCAGCAGTTACCCAGGGTGGACTGAAGCTTTCTTT
J gene: TRBJ2-1; V gene: TRBV28; clone size: .; D gene: TRBD2; CDR3 protein: CASSDGTSGGQHNEQFF; CDR3 DNA: TGTGCCAGCAGCGACGGGACTAGCGGGGGCCAACACAATGAGCAGTTCTTC
J gene: TRBJ2-7; V gene: TRBV12-3/TRBV12-4; clone size: .; D gene: TRBD1; CDR3 protein: CASSFWRDRGYEQYF; CDR3 DNA: TGTGCCAGCAGTTTTTGGCGGGACAGGGGCTACGAGCAGTACTTC
J gene: TRBJ2-3; V gene: TRBV5-1; clone size: many; D gene: TRBD2; CDR3 protein: CASSSMTSGGTDTQYF; CDR3 DNA: TGCGCCAGCAGCTCAATGACTAGCGGGGGAACAGATACGCAGTATTTT
J gene: TRBJ1-2; V gene: TRBV7-8; clone size: many; D gene: .; CDR3 protein: CASSLGVGELSGYTF; CDR3 DNA: TGTGCCAGCAGCTTAGGAGTGGGAGAACTGAGTGGCTACACCTTC
J gene: TRBJ2-1; V gene: TRBV28; clone size: .; D gene: TRBD2; CDR3 protein: CASSTSGRDYEQFF; CDR3 DNA: TGTGCCAGCAGTACGAGCGGGAGAGACTATGAGCAGTTCTTC
J gene: TRBJ2-5; V gene: TRBV5-1; clone size: .; D gene: .; CDR3 protein: CASSSPTTPRESPPYNQETQYF; CDR3 DNA: TGCGCCAGCAGCTCACCGACAACCCCCAGAGAATCACCTCCTTATAACCAAGAGACCCAGTACTTC
J gene: TRBJ1-4; V gene: TRBV29-1; clone size: .; D gene: .; CDR3 protein: CSVGRANEKLFF; CDR3 DNA: TGCAGCGTTGGAAGGGCTAATGAAAAACTGTTTTTT
J gene: TRBJ2-1; V gene: TRBV12-3/TRBV12-4; clone size: many; D gene: .; CDR3 protein: CASSLAKIGGQFF; CDR3 DNA: TGTGCCAGCAGTTTAGCTAAGATTGGGGGGCAGTTCTTC
J gene: TRBJ2-7; V gene: TRBV20-1; clone size: .; D gene: TRBD2; CDR3 protein: CSARDPSGVLDEQYF; CDR3 DNA: TGCAGTGCTAGAGACCCTAGCGGGGTCCTAGACGAGCAGTACTTC
J gene: TRBJ2-7; V gene: TRBV19; clone size: few; D gene: .; CDR3 protein: CASSIYGQTDEQYF; CDR3 DNA: TGTGCCAGTAGTATCTACGGGCAAACGGACGAGCAGTACTTC
J gene: TRBJ2-1; V gene: TRBV5-8; clone size: many; D gene: TRBD2; CDR3 protein: CASSPLTSVYVHNEQFF; CDR3 DNA: TGTGCCAGCAGCCCCCTAACTAGCGTTTACGTTCACAATGAGCAGTTCTTC
J gene: TRBJ1-5; V gene: TRBV28; clone size: .; D gene: .; CDR3 protein: CASSPPSTGQPQHF; CDR3 DNA: TGTGCCAGCAGCCCCCCCTCGACAGGCCAGCCCCAGCATTTT
J gene: TRBJ2-1; V gene: TRBV30; clone size: many; D gene: .; CDR3 protein: CAWRNSYDEQFF; CDR3 DNA: TGTGCCTGGAGGAACAGTTACGATGAGCAGTTCTTC
J gene: TRBJ2-5; V gene: TRBV5-1; clone size: .; D gene: TRBD1; CDR3 protein: CASSLGQGGMETQYF; CDR3 DNA: TGCGCCAGCAGCTTGGGACAGGGGGGTATGGAGACCCAGTACTTC